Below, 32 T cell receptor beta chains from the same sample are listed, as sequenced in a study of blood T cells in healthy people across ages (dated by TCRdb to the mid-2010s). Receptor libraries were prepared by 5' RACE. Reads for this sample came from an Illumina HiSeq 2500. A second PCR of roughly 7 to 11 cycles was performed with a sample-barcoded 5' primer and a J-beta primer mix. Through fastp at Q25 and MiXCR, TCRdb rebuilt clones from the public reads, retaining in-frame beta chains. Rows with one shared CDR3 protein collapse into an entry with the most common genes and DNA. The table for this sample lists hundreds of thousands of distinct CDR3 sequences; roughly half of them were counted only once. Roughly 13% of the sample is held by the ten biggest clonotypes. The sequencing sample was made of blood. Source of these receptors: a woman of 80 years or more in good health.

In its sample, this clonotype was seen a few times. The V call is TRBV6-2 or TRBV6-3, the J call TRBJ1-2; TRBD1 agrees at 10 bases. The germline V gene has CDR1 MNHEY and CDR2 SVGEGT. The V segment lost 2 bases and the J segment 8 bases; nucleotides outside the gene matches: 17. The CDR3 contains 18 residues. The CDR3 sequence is CASSYGPGTGVLFGGYTF. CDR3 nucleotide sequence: TGTGCCAGCAGTTACGGTCCCGGGACAGGGGTCCTTTTCGGGGGCTACACCTTC.

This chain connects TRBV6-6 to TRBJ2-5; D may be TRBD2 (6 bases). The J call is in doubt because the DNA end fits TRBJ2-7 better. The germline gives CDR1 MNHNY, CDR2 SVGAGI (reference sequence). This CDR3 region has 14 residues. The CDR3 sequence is CASSYRAGPYEQYF. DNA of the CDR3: TGTGCCAGCAGTTACCGAGCGGGCCCCTACGAGCAGTACTTC.

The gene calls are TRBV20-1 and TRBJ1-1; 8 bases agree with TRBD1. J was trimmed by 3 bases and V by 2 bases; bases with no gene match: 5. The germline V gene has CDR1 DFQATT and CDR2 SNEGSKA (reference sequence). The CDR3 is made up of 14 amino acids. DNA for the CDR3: TGCAGTGCTAGACACAGGGGGGGGTACACTGAAGCTTTCTTT. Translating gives CSARHRGGYTEAFF.

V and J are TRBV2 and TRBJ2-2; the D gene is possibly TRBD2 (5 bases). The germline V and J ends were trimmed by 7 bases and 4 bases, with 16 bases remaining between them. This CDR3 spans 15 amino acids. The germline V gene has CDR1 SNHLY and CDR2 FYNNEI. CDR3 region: CASTRELVGTGELFF. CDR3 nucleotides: TGTGCCAGCACTCGAGAACTAGTAGGCACCGGGGAGCTGTTTTTT.

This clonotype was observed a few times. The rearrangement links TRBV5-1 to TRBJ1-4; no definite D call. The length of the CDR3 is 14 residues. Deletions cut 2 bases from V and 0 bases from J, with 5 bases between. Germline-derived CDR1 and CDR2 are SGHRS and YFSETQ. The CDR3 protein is CASSFSATNEKLFF. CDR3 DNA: TGCGCCAGCAGCTTCAGTGCAACTAATGAAAAACTGTTTTTT.

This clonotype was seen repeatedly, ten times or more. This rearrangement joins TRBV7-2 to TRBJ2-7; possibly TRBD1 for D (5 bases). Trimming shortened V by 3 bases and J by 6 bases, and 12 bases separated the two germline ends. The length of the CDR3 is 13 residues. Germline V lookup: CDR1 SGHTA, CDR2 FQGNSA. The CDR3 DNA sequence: TGTGCCAGCAGCTTCCTCGCAGGGTCCGAGCAGTACTTC. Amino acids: CASSFLAGSEQYF. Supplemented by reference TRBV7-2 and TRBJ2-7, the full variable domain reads GAGVSQSPSNKVTEKGKDVELRCDPISGHTALYWYRQSLGQGLEFLIYFQGNSAPDKSGLPSDRFSAERTGGSVSTLTIQRTQQEDSAVYLCASSFLAGSEQYFGPGTRLTVT.

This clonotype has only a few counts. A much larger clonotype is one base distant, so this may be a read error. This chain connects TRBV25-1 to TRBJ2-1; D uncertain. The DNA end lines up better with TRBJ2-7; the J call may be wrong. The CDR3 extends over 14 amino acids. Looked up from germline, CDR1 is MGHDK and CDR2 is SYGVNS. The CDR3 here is CASSESASYNEQYF. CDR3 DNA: TGTGCCAGCAGTGAATCCGCCTCCTACAATGAGCAGTACTTC.

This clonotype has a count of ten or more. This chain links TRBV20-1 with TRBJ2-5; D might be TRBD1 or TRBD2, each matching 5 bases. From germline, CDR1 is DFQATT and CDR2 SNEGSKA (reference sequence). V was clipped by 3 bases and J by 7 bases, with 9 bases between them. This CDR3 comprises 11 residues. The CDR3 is CSASLGGTQYF. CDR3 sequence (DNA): TGCAGTGCTAGTCTTGGGGGGACCCAGTACTTC.

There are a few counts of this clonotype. The CDR3 nucleotides are TGTGCCAGCAGTCCGTCGACAGGGGGTCTTTCCTACAATGAGCAGTTCTTC. Protein product: CASSPSTGGLSYNEQFF. The chain couples TRBV27 to TRBJ2-1; 9 bases are a match to TRBD1. The CDR3 sequence is 17 residues long. Germline-derived CDR1 and CDR2 are MNHEY and SMNVEV (reference sequence). Losses at the gene ends were 5 bases for V and 1 base for J; bases not matched to a gene: 9.

CDR3 in DNA: TGTGCCAGCAGACCTGTAGGGACCGGGGAGCTGTTTTTT. It translates to CASRPVGTGELFF. The V gene is TRBV7-7, the J gene TRBJ2-2; no clear D. The CDR3 sequence is 13 residues long. The V end lost 6 bases, the J end lost 5 bases, and 10 bases lay between the germline ends. Germline assignment: CDR1 SSHAT and CDR2 FNYEAQ (reference sequence). Based on the CDR3 plus reference TRBV7-7 and TRBJ2-2, the full variable domain is GAGVSQSPRYKVTKRGQDVTLRCDPISSHATLYWYQQALGQGPEFLTYFNYEAQPDKSGLPSDRFSAERPEGSISTLTIQRTEQRDSAMYRCASRPVGTGELFFGEGSRLTVL.

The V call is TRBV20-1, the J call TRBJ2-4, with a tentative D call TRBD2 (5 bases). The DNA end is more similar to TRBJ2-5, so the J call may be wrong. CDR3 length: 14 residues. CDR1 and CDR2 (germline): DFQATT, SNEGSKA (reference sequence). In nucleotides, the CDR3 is TGCAGTGCTAGAGATGGGTCTAGCACGGAGACCCAGTACTTC. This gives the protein CSARDGSSTETQYF.

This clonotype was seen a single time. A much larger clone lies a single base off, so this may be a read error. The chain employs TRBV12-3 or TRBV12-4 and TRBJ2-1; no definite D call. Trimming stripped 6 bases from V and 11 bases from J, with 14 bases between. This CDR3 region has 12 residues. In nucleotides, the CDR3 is TGTGCCAGCAGGTCCACGGTTGCAAAGCAGTTCTTC. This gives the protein CASRSTVAKQFF.

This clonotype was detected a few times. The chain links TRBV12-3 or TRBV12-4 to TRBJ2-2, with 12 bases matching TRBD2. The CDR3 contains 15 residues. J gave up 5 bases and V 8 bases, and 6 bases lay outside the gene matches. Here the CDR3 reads CASRRTSGATGELFF. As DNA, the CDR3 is TGTGCCAGCCGGCGGACTAGCGGGGCGACCGGGGAGCTGTTTTTT.

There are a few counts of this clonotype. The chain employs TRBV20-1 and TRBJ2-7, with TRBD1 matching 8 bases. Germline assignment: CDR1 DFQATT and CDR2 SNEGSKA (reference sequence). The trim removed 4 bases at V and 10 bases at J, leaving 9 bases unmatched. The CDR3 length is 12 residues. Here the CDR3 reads CSATSDRGPQYF. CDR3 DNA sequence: TGCAGTGCTACCTCAGACAGGGGCCCCCAGTACTTC.

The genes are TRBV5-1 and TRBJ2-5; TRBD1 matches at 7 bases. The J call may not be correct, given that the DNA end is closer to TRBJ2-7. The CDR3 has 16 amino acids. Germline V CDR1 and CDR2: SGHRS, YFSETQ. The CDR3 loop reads CASSLRVTGFVSEQYF. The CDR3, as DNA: TGCGCCAGCAGCTTAAGGGTGACAGGGTTCGTAAGCGAGCAGTACTTC.

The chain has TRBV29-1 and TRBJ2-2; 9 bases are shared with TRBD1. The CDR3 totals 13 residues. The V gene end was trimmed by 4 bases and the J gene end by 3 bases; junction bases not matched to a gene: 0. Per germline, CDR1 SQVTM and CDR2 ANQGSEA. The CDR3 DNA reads TGCAGCGTTGGACAGGGGGACACCGGGGAGCTGTTTTTT. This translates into CSVGQGDTGELFF.

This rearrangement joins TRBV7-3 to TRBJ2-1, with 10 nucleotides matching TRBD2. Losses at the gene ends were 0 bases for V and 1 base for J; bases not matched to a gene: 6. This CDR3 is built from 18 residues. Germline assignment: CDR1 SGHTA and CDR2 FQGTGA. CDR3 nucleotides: TGTGCCAGCAGCTTAACGATAAGCGGGGGGGGGTCCTACAATGAGCAGTTCTTC. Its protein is CASSLTISGGGSYNEQFF.

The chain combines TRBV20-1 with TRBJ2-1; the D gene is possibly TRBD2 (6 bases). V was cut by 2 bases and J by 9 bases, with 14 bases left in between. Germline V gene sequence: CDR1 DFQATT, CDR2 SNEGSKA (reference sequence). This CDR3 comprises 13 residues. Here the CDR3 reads CSARRGRGVEQFF. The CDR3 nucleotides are TGCAGTGCTAGAAGAGGACGCGGGGTTGAGCAGTTCTTC.

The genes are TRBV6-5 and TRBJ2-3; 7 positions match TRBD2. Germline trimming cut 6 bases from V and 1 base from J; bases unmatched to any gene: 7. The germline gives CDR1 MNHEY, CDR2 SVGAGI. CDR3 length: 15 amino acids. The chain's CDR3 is CASRWERGGTDTQYF. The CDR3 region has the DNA TGTGCCAGCAGGTGGGAGCGGGGAGGCACAGATACGCAGTATTTT.

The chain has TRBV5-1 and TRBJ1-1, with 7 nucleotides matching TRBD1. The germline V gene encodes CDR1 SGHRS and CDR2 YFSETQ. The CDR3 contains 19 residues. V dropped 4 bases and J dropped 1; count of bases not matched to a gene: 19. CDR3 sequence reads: CASSLEAGGFVPTNTEAFF. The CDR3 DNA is TGCGCCAGCAGCCTGGAGGCAGGGGGATTTGTACCGACGAACACTGAAGCTTTCTTT.

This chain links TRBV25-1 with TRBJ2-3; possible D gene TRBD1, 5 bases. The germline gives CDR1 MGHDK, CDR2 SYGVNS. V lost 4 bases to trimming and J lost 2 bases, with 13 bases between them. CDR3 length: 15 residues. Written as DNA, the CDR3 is TGTGCCAGCAGTGGTTCACAGGAACCCACAGATACGCAGTATTTT. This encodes CASSGSQEPTDTQYF.

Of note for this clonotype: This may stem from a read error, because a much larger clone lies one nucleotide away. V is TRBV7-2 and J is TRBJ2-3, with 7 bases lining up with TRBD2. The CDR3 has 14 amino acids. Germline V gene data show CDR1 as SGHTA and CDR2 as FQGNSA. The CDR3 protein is CASGLEAGRDTQYF. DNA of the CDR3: TGTGCCAGCGGCTTAGAAGCGGGGAGAGATACGCAGTATTTT.

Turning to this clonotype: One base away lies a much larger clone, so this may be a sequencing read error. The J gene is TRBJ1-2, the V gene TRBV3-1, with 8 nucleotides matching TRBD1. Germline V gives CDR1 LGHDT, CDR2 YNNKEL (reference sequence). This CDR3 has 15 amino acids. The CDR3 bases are TGTGCCGGCAGCCGTTCGTCGGGACAGGTATATGGCTACACCTTC. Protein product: CAGSRSSGQVYGYTF.

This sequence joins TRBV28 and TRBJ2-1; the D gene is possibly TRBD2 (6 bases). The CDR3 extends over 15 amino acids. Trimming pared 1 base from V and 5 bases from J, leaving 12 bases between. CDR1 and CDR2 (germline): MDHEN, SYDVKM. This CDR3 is CASSLLASANNEQFF. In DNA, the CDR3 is TGTGCCAGCAGTTTATTGGCTAGCGCGAACAATGAGCAGTTCTTC.

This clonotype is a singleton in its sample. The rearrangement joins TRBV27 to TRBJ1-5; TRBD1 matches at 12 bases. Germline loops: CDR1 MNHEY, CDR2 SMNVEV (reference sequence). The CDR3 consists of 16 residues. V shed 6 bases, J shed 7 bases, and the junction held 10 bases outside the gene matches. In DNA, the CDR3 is TGTGCCAGCAGCATGGCCGGGACAGGGGGCGGCCAGCCCCAGCATTTT. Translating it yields CASSMAGTGGGQPQHF.

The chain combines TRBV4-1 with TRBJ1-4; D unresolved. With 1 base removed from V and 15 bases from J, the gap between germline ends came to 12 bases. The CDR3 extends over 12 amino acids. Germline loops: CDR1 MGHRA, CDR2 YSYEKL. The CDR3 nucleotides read TGCGCCAGCAGCCAAGGTCCGTGGCAAATGTTTTTT. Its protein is CASSQGPWQMFF.

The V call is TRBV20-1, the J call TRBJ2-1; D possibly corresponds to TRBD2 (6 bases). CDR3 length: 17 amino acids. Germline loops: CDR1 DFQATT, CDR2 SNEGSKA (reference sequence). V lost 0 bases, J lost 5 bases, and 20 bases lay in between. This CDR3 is CSARDEIRLAKDNEQFF. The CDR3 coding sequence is TGCAGTGCTAGAGACGAAATCAGGCTAGCGAAGGACAATGAGCAGTTCTTC.

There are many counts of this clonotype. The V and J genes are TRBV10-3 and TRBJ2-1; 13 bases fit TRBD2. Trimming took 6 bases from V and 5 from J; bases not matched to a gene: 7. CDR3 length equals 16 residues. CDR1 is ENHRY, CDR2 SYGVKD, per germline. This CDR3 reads CAISPLAGGLNNEQFF. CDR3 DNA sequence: TGTGCCATCAGCCCACTAGCGGGAGGGCTTAACAATGAGCAGTTCTTC.

CDR3 sequence (DNA): TGCGCCAGCAGCTTGAGACAGGTGATTAGCAATCAGCCCCAGCATTTT. Translated: CASSLRQVISNQPQHF. The genes are TRBV5-1 and TRBJ1-5, with D perhaps matching TRBD1 (6 bases). CDR1 and CDR2 (germline): SGHRS, YFSETQ. The CDR3 runs 16 residues. Trimming pared 1 base from V and 0 bases from J, leaving 11 bases between.

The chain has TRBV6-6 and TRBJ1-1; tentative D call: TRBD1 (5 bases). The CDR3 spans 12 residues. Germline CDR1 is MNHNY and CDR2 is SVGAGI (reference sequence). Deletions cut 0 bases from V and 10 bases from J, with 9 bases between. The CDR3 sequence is CASSYSKQGAFF. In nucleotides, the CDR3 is TGTGCCAGCAGTTACTCGAAGCAGGGAGCTTTCTTT.

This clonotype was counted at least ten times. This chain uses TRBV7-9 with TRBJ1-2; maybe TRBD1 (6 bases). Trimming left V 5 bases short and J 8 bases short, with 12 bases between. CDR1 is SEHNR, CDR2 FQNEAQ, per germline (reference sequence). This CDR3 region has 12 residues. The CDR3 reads CASSPTGGGYTF. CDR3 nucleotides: TGTGCCAGCAGCCCCACCGGGGGCGGCTACACCTTC. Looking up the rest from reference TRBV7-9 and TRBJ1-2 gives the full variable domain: DTGVSQNPRHKITKRGQNVTFRCDPISEHNRLYWYRQTLGQGPEFLTYFQNEAQLEKSRLLSDRFSAERPKGSFSTLEIQRTEQGDSAMYLCASSPTGGGYTFGSGTRLTVV.

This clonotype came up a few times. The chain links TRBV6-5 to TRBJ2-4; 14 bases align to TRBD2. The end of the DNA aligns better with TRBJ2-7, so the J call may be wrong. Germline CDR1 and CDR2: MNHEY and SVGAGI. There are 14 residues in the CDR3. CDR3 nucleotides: TGTGCCAGCAGAACGGGACTAGCGGGAGACGAGCAGTACTTC. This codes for CASRTGLAGDEQYF.